This T cell receptor beta chain was found in a study of blood T cell repertoires in COVID-19. About this clone itself: Within the sample, other DNA sequences also encode this same CDR3.

Sequencing was performed with immunoSEQ multiplex PCR; in TCRdb, only in-frame clones are kept and a portion is missing. The sample records 400,000 to 500,000 clones, nearly 90% being singletons. The ends were cut back, 3 bases at V and 1 base at J, with 4 bases in the middle. This CDR3 comprises 13 residues. The source material was PBMCs or T cells enriched from blood (not recorded which). This rearrangement joins TRBV12-3 or TRBV12-4 to TRBJ1-5; no clear D gene. The receptor was isolated from a woman between 18 and 30 years old who had been exposed to COVID-19. This CDR3 reads CASSFSSNQPQHF. In nucleotides, the CDR3 is TGTGCCAGCAGTTTCTCGAGCAATCAGCCCCAGCATTTT.